The 13 T cell receptor beta chains given below trace back to one sample, sequenced in a study of blood T cells in healthy people across ages. The use of a sample-barcoded 5' primer and a J-beta primer mix characterized a second PCR of roughly 6 to 11 cycles. MiXCR, applied by TCRdb to the 5' RACE reads, yields one record per CDR3 protein. Of approximately 780,000 distinct CDR3 sequences listed, more than 25% are singletons. In addition, the sample was reused for a study of T cells of mothers and their children.

What was sequenced was blood. All receptors come from a boy aged 5-17 years in good health.

This clonotype was counted between two and nine times. CDR3 coding DNA: TGTGCCAGCAGTTACGGATGGGACCGACCCTACGAGCAGTACTTC. This codes for CASSYGWDRPYEQYF. V is TRBV6-5 and J is TRBJ2-7, with D perhaps matching TRBD1 or TRBD2 (5 bases each). V was clipped by 2 bases and J by 2 bases, with 13 bases between them. Germline CDR1 reads MNHEY; CDR2 reads SVGAGI. The CDR3 is made up of 15 amino acids.

The sample holds a few counts of this clonotype. The chain couples TRBV6-5 to TRBJ2-4, with 9 bases aligning to TRBD2. The CDR3 loop spans 16 amino acids. V shed 2 bases, J shed 8 bases, and the junction held 10 bases outside the gene matches. From germline, CDR1 is MNHEY and CDR2 SVGAGI. The CDR3 DNA sequence: TGTGCCAGCAGTTACAGTGGCGGGGGGGCCGCGGACATTCAGTACTTC. Protein: CASSYSGGGAADIQYF.

This chain links TRBV5-1 with TRBJ1-4; a weak D match, TRBD1 (6 bases). The CDR3 totals 14 residues. Germline values: CDR1 SGHRS, CDR2 YFSETQ. V dropped 2 bases and J dropped 5 bases, with 10 bases sitting between them. This CDR3 reads CASSFGGGNEKLFF. As DNA, the CDR3 is TGCGCCAGCAGCTTTGGAGGGGGGAATGAAAAACTGTTTTTT.

The V call is TRBV5-1, the J call TRBJ2-3; TRBD2 is a possible D gene (5 bases). Trimming removed 1 base from V and 1 base from J, with 10 bases in between. The CDR3 covers 15 residues. Germline assignment: CDR1 SGHRS and CDR2 YFSETQ. The CDR3 loop is CASSLNLAGTDTQYF. The DNA of the CDR3 is TGCGCCAGCAGCTTGAATCTAGCCGGCACAGATACGCAGTATTTT.

This clonotype was observed a few times. This chain connects TRBV7-2 to TRBJ2-5; D gene unclear. The ends were cut back, 1 base at V and 2 bases at J, with 8 bases in the middle. Germline V gene sequence: CDR1 SGHTA, CDR2 FQGNSA. The CDR3 loop spans 14 amino acids. The CDR3 region is CASSLETVQETQYF. The CDR3 nucleotides read TGTGCCAGCAGCTTAGAGACTGTTCAAGAGACCCAGTACTTC.

The chain links TRBV2 to TRBJ2-3, with D possibly matching TRBD2 (6 bases). Looked up from germline, CDR1 is SNHLY and CDR2 is FYNNEI. V was pared by 1 base and J by 4 bases, with 18 bases between. The CDR3 runs to 17 residues. This CDR3 is CASSEGMGLRRADTQYF. The CDR3 nucleotides are TGTGCCAGCAGTGAAGGGATGGGACTCCGAAGGGCAGATACGCAGTATTTT.

In its sample, this clonotype was seen a few times. CDR3 in DNA: TGCAGTGCACCGGACAGGGGGGGGGAAGAGACCCAGTACTTC. Translated, it gives CSAPDRGGEETQYF. The chain carries TRBV20-1 and TRBJ2-1; 10 bases align to TRBD1. The end of the DNA aligns better with TRBJ2-5, so the J call may be wrong. The germline V gene encodes CDR1 DFQATT and CDR2 SNEGSKA (reference sequence). CDR3 length equals 14 residues.

The CDR3 here is CASSLSGEGEKLFF. CDR3 nucleotide sequence: TGCGCCAGCAGCCTAAGCGGGGAGGGAGAAAAACTGTTTTTT. This chain joins TRBV4-1 and TRBJ1-4; D gene unclear. Between the trimmed V and J ends, which lost 4 bases and 8 bases, there was a span of 14 bases. Germline V CDR1 and CDR2: MGHRA, YSYEKL. The length of the CDR3 is 14 residues.

The chain recombines TRBV20-1 with TRBJ2-5; possible D gene TRBD2, 5 bases. CDR1 and CDR2 from the germline V gene are DFQATT and SNEGSKA (reference sequence). The length of the CDR3 is 12 residues. With 3 bases removed from V and 2 bases from J, the gap between germline ends came to 7 bases. CDR3 amino acids: CSASRTQETQYF. The CDR3 DNA reads TGCAGTGCTAGCCGGACTCAAGAGACCCAGTACTTC.

A few counts support this clonotype. The chain carries TRBV5-1 and TRBJ1-1; D may be TRBD1 (6 bases). CDR3 length: 16 amino acids. The germline CDR1 and CDR2 sequences are SGHRS and YFSETQ. V lost 3 bases and J lost 4, with 19 bases in between. The CDR3 loop is CASSWDITPLGTEAFF. Written as DNA, the CDR3 is TGCGCCAGCAGCTGGGACATCACCCCTCTGGGCACTGAAGCTTTCTTT. Based on the CDR3 plus reference TRBV5-1 and TRBJ1-1, the full variable domain is KAGVTQTPRYLIKTRGQQVTLSCSPISGHRSVSWYQQTPGQGLQFLFEYFSETQRNKGNFPGRFSGRQFSNSRSEMNVSTLELGDSALYLCASSWDITPLGTEAFFGQGTRLTVV.

The rearrangement uses TRBV12-2 and TRBJ1-5; the table's TRBD1 call for D was not verified on the DNA. TRBV12-2 is a pseudogene segment. The CDR3 is made up of 16 amino acids. CDR3: CASRPRTGDSNQPQHF. CDR3 sequence (DNA): TGTGCAAGTCGCCCGAGGACAGGGGATAGCAATCAGCCCCAGCATTTT.

About this clonotype: This may come from a read error, since a much larger clone is one base off. This chain uses TRBV7-9 with TRBJ2-3; TRBD2 aligns across 13 bases. The CDR3 extends over 15 amino acids. CDR1 SEHNR and CDR2 FQNEAQ come from the germline V gene (reference sequence). J lost 2 bases, V lost 5 bases, and 1 base had no gene match. The DNA for the CDR3 is TGTGCCAGCAGCGGGACTAGCGGGGTCACAGATACGCAGTATTTT. Translating it yields CASSGTSGVTDTQYF.

This clonotype was observed a few times. The gene calls are TRBV11-2 and TRBJ2-5; D call uncertain. CDR3 size: 14 residues. CDR1 SGHAT and CDR2 FQNNGV come from the germline V gene. Trimming took off 5 bases at V and 5 bases at J, with 15 bases between the two ends. CDR3 residues: CASSARLASETQYF. CDR3 nucleotide sequence: TGTGCCAGCAGCGCCCGACTGGCGAGCGAGACCCAGTACTTC. Full variable domain (missing parts from reference TRBV11-2 and TRBJ2-5): EAGVAQSPRYKIIEKRQSVAFWCNPISGHATLYWYQQILGQGPKLLIQFQNNGVVDDSQLPKDRFSAERLKGVDSTLKIQPAKLEDSAVYLCASSARLASETQYFGPGTRLLVL.